These 25 T cell receptor beta chains share one sample of origin, sequenced in a study of metastatic and nonmetastatic thyroid tumors. TCRdb ran MiXCR on the PCR reads. The table shows 20,000 to 25,000 clones, with less than 15% occurring only once. No treatment of any kind had been given to any patient before thyroid surgery. The sequenced sample consisted of blood. These receptors all come from a female donor with papillary thyroid cancer or a benign thyroid nodule (not recorded which). Some clones in this sample may be carry-over from other donors' samples.

This clone was picked up many times. Other DNA sequences from this sample encode an identical CDR3 as well. V gene TRBV5-6 combines with J gene TRBJ2-7, with D possibly being TRBD1 (8 bases). Per germline, CDR1 SGHDT and CDR2 YYEEEE. The CDR3 extends over 14 amino acids. V lost 9 bases and J lost 4, with 20 bases in between. CDR3 DNA sequence: TGTGCCACCCAGCGGGGACAGGATTTGTACGAGCAGTACTTC. It yields the protein CATQRGQDLYEQYF.

At least ten counts were recorded for this clone. The V and J genes are TRBV6-2 or TRBV6-3 and TRBJ2-7, with D maybe TRBD1 (5 bases). This CDR3 comprises 13 residues. Per the germline V gene, CDR1 is MNHEY and CDR2 is SVGEGT. Trimming took 7 bases from V and 2 from J, leaving 12 bases between them. In DNA form, the CDR3 reads TGTGCCAGCACCAGGGCAGGTACCTACGAGCAGTACTTC. This codes for CASTRAGTYEQYF.

This clone was recorded many times. This chain connects TRBV11-1 to TRBJ2-3; D call uncertain. In germline, CDR1 is SGHAT, CDR2 FQDESV (reference sequence). Deletions cut 5 bases from V and 0 bases from J, with 12 bases between. This CDR3 spans 15 amino acids. The CDR3 is CASSIRPPSTDTQYF. The CDR3 nucleotides read TGTGCCAGCAGCATACGGCCCCCGAGCACAGATACGCAGTATTTT.

In its sample, this clone was seen many times. The chain carries TRBV10-3 and TRBJ2-2; D not certain. The ends were cut back, 7 bases at V and 0 bases at J, with 15 bases in the middle. Germline assignment: CDR1 ENHRY and CDR2 SYGVKD. This CDR3 region has 16 residues. The CDR3 coding sequence is TGTGCCATCAACCCGAAATGGCGTTCGAACACCGGGGAGCTGTTTTTT. It encodes CAINPKWRSNTGELFF.

This clone was observed at least ten times. The chain is built from TRBV11-1 and TRBJ1-3; D unclear. This CDR3 region has 16 residues. Germline CDR1 reads SGHAT; CDR2 reads FQDESV (reference sequence). V was trimmed by 0 bases and J by 3 bases, leaving 12 bases between them. The CDR3 spells CASSLAWTGGGNTIYF. CDR3 nucleotide sequence: TGTGCCAGCAGCTTAGCTTGGACGGGAGGTGGAAACACCATATATTTT. Full variable domain (rest looked up from reference TRBV11-1 and TRBJ1-3): EAEVAQSPRYKITEKSQAVAFWCDPISGHATLYWYRQILGQGPELLVQFQDESVVDDSQLPKDRFSAERLKGVDSTLKIQPAELGDSAMYLCASSLAWTGGGNTIYFGEGSWLTVV.

In this sample, this clone turned up many times. The chain couples TRBV7-2 to TRBJ2-5; perhaps TRBD1 as D (5 bases). The CDR3 has 13 residues. Per germline, CDR1 SGHTA and CDR2 FQGNSA. Trimming shortened V by 5 bases and J by 1 base, and 8 bases separated the two germline ends. The CDR3 coding sequence is TGTGCCAGCAGCCGTGACAGCCAAGAGACCCAGTACTTC. Translating it yields CASSRDSQETQYF.

This clone was picked up many times. The CDR3 DNA follows: TGTGCCAGCACCTCGATCCAGGGGTTTTGGATTGACACTGAAGCTTTCTTT. It specifies CASTSIQGFWIDTEAFF. The chain recombines TRBV5-6 with TRBJ1-1; D may be TRBD1 (6 bases). The germline CDR1 and CDR2 sequences are SGHDT and YYEEEE. This CDR3 contains 17 residues. V gave up 6 bases and J gave up 3 bases, with 24 bases separating them.

This clone was seen ten or more times. Different DNA sequences within this sample yield the same CDR3. The rearrangement links TRBV12-3 or TRBV12-4 to TRBJ1-2, with a possible D match to TRBD1 (6 bases). Trimming took off 3 bases at V and 2 bases at J, with 7 bases between the two ends. The CDR3 consists of 13 residues. The CDR3 sequence is CASSLGTNYGYTF. In DNA, the CDR3 is TGTGCCAGCAGTTTGGGGACAAACTATGGCTACACCTTC.

The chain employs TRBV6-6 and TRBJ2-5; D gene uncertain. V shed 2 bases and J shed 8 bases, with 15 bases lying between them. Germline-derived CDR1 and CDR2 are MNHNY and SVGAGI (reference sequence). This CDR3 is 14 amino acids long. In nucleotides, the CDR3 is TGTGCCAGCAGTTACCTGGAAAGTGGCGATACCCAGTACTTC. Protein: CASSYLESGDTQYF.

This clone was recorded many times. The V call is TRBV29-1, the J call TRBJ1-1; the D gene is possibly TRBD1 (6 bases). Germline V gene lookup returns CDR1 SQVTM and CDR2 ANQGSEA. This CDR3 has 13 residues. V lost 3 bases and J 1 base, leaving 9 bases between the germline ends. The CDR3 sequence is CSVESGANTEAFF. DNA of the CDR3: TGCAGCGTTGAGTCGGGGGCGAACACTGAAGCTTTCTTT.

This clone was picked up many times. The V gene is TRBV18, the J gene TRBJ1-6; D gene ambiguous. Germline V gene data show CDR1 as KGHSH and CDR2 as LQKENI. V dropped 4 bases and J dropped 5 bases, with 12 bases sitting between them. The CDR3 has 15 amino acids. CDR3 loop: CASSLVTQNNSPLHF. CDR3 DNA: TGTGCCAGCTCACTAGTAACACAGAATAATTCACCCCTCCACTTT.

This clone was seen many times. The CDR3, as DNA: TGTGCCAGCAGCTCCGGAGCGGGACTTGTGTTCTTC. It specifies CASSSGAGLVFF. V gene TRBV7-9 combines with J gene TRBJ2-1; TRBD2 matches 7 bases. J gave up 15 bases and V 4 bases, and 9 bases lay outside the gene matches. This CDR3 is 12 amino acids long. Per the germline V gene, CDR1 is SEHNR and CDR2 is FQNEAQ (reference sequence).

This clone came up many times. V is TRBV7-2 and J is TRBJ1-2; D is uncertain. This CDR3 spans 13 amino acids. Trimming stripped 10 bases from V and 4 bases from J, with 16 bases between. Germline values: CDR1 SGHTA, CDR2 FQGNSA. The DNA of the CDR3 is TGTGCCATCGCCTACGCAATGGGCTATGGCTACACCTTC. Translation: CAIAYAMGYGYTF.

This clone appeared many times. The chain links TRBV11-1 to TRBJ2-3; 11 nucleotides agree with TRBD2. The CDR3 has 16 residues. V was clipped by 3 bases and J by 4 bases; unmatched bases: 6. CDR1 and CDR2 (germline): SGHAT, FQDESV (reference sequence). In DNA form, the CDR3 reads TGTGCCAGCAGCTTTCTACTAGCGGGAGAATCAGATACGCAGTATTTT. Protein sequence: CASSFLLAGESDTQYF.

Details on this clone: The germline gene is not matched at one end of the junction; a read error may be the cause. The chain links TRBV28 to TRBJ1-2, with D uncertain. The CDR3 is 13 amino acids. Germline CDR1 and CDR2: MDHEN and SYDVKM. For the CDR3, the DNA is TGTGCCACCAGTCTCACCCTGGGCTATGGCTACACGTTC. It translates to CATSLTLGYGYTF.

This clone was detected many times. The chain employs TRBV29-1 and TRBJ1-2; unclear D gene. V lost 3 bases and J lost 0, with 8 bases in between. This CDR3 is built from 13 residues. CDR1 is SQVTM and CDR2 is ANQGSEA in the germline V gene. The CDR3 coding sequence is TGCAGCGTTGAGAACAGAGCTAACTATGGCTACACCTTC. It encodes CSVENRANYGYTF.

There are many counts of this clone. The chain's CDR3 is CASSSGGPLYEQYF. In DNA, the CDR3 is TGTGCCAGCAGCTCCGGGGGACCCCTCTACGAGCAGTACTTC. The rearrangement links TRBV11-2 to TRBJ2-7; D is perhaps TRBD2 (6 bases). There are 14 residues in the CDR3. The germline CDR1 and CDR2 sequences are SGHAT and FQNNGV. Trimming removed 4 bases from V and 3 bases from J, with 13 bases in between.

This clone has a count of ten or more. The chain links TRBV4-3 to TRBJ2-3, with 9 positions matching TRBD1. V lost 0 bases to trimming and J lost 5 bases; unmatched junction nucleotides: 9. The CDR3 spans 17 residues. The germline V gene encodes CDR1 LGHNA and CDR2 YSLEER. CDR3: CASSQETGGYTIDTQYF. CDR3 nucleotide sequence: TGCGCCAGCAGCCAAGAAACAGGGGGCTACACAATAGATACGCAGTATTTT.

On this clone: Relative to the germline gene, one junction end is altered; a read error may explain this. This chain uses TRBV20-1 with TRBJ1-6; possibly TRBD1 for D (6 bases). Looked up from germline, CDR1 is DFQATT and CDR2 is SNEGSKA (reference sequence). This CDR3 is 15 amino acids long. CDR3 in DNA: TGCAGTCCCAGAGCACCGGGACACGCAAATCCACCCCTCCGCTTT. Amino acids: CSPRAPGHANPPLRF.

This clone was observed at least ten times. V is TRBV11-3 and J is TRBJ1-1; 8 bases align to TRBD1. This CDR3 comprises 15 residues. The V and J ends lost 1 base and 4 bases, in that order; junction bases with no gene match: 5. The germline V gene has CDR1 SGHNT and CDR2 YENEEA. The CDR3 sequence is CASSLGQGSGTEAFF. CDR3 nucleotides: TGTGCCAGCAGCTTAGGACAGGGGTCGGGCACTGAAGCTTTCTTT.

The V call is TRBV4-2, the J call TRBJ2-1; 14 bases are shared with TRBD2. The junction had 4 bases not matched to a gene; V was cut back by 3 bases and J by 9 bases. In germline, CDR1 is LGHNA, CDR2 YNFKEQ. CDR3 length: 15 residues. As DNA, the CDR3 is TGTGCCAGCAGCCAGGGACTAGCGGGAGAGGGTGAGCAGTTCTTC. Protein: CASSQGLAGEGEQFF.

This clone was observed at least ten times. CDR3 protein: CASSVVGGYVPVEQYF. CDR3 coding DNA: TGTGCCAGCAGCGTAGTAGGCGGCTATGTTCCAGTCGAGCAGTACTTC. The chain carries TRBV9 and TRBJ2-7; D is ambiguous. The CDR3 has 16 amino acids. V was shortened by 0 bases and J by 6 bases, with 19 bases between the two germline ends. Germline CDR1 is SGDLS and CDR2 is YYNGEE.

The rearrangement joins TRBV6-1 to TRBJ1-2; 11 bases agree with TRBD1. Germline CDR1 reads MNHNS; CDR2 reads SASEGT. The CDR3 runs 15 residues. V shed 5 bases, J shed 4 bases, and the junction held 6 bases outside the gene matches. The CDR3 DNA sequence: TGTGCCAGCAGTCGCCGGGACAGGGGGTCCTATGGCTACACCTTC. This gives the protein CASSRRDRGSYGYTF.

This clone occurred many times. J is TRBJ1-5 and V is TRBV29-1, with D uncertain. Germline V CDR1 and CDR2: SQVTM, ANQGSEA. The CDR3 has 12 residues. Trimming shortened V by 7 bases and J by 6 bases, and 13 bases separated the two germline ends. As DNA, the CDR3 is TGCAGCGGGATAATACAAGGTCAGCCCCAGCATTTT. Protein: CSGIIQGQPQHF.

This clone has more than one count but fewer than ten. This chain links TRBV12-3 or TRBV12-4 with TRBJ2-1; 7 positions match TRBD1. CDR3 size: 15 residues. With V trimmed by 6 bases and J by 5 bases, 10 bases remained unmatched. The CDR3: CASSSGTARNNEQFF. In DNA, the CDR3 is TGTGCCAGCAGCTCCGGGACAGCTAGGAACAATGAGCAGTTCTTC.